The entry below gives a single T cell receptor beta chain sequence along with its context. The target antigen is unknown. Per the germline V gene, CDR1 is SGDLS and CDR2 is YYNGEE. With 3 bases clipped from V and 7 bases from J, the junction kept 13 bases outside the gene matches. CDR3 size: 15 residues. The record originates from a study of OX40 agonist ivuxolimab in advanced cancers. Study context: Eligibility rules accepted prior anti-PD-1, anti-PD-L1 or anti-CTLA-4 therapy, and around 43% had some. Study-wide results and caveats: In the expanded peripheral T cells, antigen specificity was never determined.

Clones were read by immunoSEQ multiplex PCR, and TCRdb kept only the in-frame ones, dropping some. The table lists 72,000 or so clones, about nine tenths of them singletons. This TCR came from an adult with an advanced solid tumor such as melanoma, head and neck, liver or kidney cancer. V usage is TRBV9 and J usage is TRBJ2-7; 7 positions match TRBD1. Sequencing used CD4+ or CD8+ T cells sorted from blood, obtained in a trial of the OX40 agonist ivuxolimab. The CDR3, as DNA: TGTGCCAGCAGCGAGGGGGCGGCGAGCGAGGGGGAGCAGTACTTC. Protein: CASSEGAASEGEQYF.